This is a list of T cell receptor beta chains from one sample in a study of cytomegalovirus exposure and HLA in healthy donors. The protocol was immunoSEQ multiplex PCR, while the TCRdb copy is restricted to in-frame clones and leaves out a portion. The data hold some 140,000 clones, with about 80% observed a single time. The sequenced sample was PBMCs. The receptors were sampled from a woman between 40 and 55 years old in good health and CMV-seronegative. CDR3s include the opening cysteine and the closing phenylalanine or tryptophan.

j_call v_call cdr3_aa
TRBJ1-1 TRBV28 CASSSRTAWNTEAFF
TRBJ1-2 TRBV4-1 CASSQESGYGYTF
TRBJ2-5 TRBV27 CASSYRSGKETQYF
TRBJ1-1 TRBV6-5 CASSSGQVNTEAFF
TRBJ2-5 TRBV2 CASSGEETQYF
TRBJ2-5 TRBV7-7 CASSPRTAQETQYF
TRBJ1-4 TRBV2 CASSRNEKLFF
TRBJ2-7 TRBV5-4 CASSLGQGVPYEQYF
TRBJ1-1 TRBV7-9 CASSSPKNTEAFF
TRBJ2-1 TRBV2 CASNPPTSGGPWNEQFF
TRBJ1-1 TRBV29-1 CTGASTGSTEAFF
TRBJ2-1 TRBV6-6 CASSTDGGGYNEQFF
TRBJ2-3 TRBV6-5 CASTTERGDTQYF
TRBJ2-4 TRBV6-1 CASSAPGGWAKNIQYF
TRBJ2-3 TRBV30 CAWSLGGDSTDTQYF
TRBJ1-1 TRBV6-6 CASSYTGTANTEAFF
TRBJ1-4 TRBV5-6 CASSLNGGGNEKLFF
TRBJ2-3 TRBV2 CASSESGHLGPDTQYF
TRBJ1-1 TRBV18 CASSPQGPSGTEAFF
TRBJ2-5 TRBV6-5 CASSPRSEETQYF
TRBJ2-7 TRBV25-1 CASSDQGIYEQYF
TRBJ2-2 TRBV6-4 CASSDWLAGPTGELFF
TRBJ1-5 TRBV30 CAWSAQDQPQHF
TRBJ1-2 TRBV11-2 CASSLEDTGGYTF
TRBJ2-2 TRBV7-2 CASSLGAATGELFF
TRBJ2-7 TRBV4-1 CASSQEGSSGGRGEQYF
TRBJ2-5 TRBV6-6 CASSFDRGFQETQYF
TRBJ2-3 TRBV18 CASSPLPLAGTDTQYF
TRBJ1-4 TRBV21-1 CASNSSSRGKLFF
TRBJ2-1 TRBV11-3 CASSSPKGSLSSYNEQFF
TRBJ1-5 TRBV30 CAWSRGTGQPQHF
TRBJ2-7 TRBV10-3 CAISEGRGADEQYF
TRBJ2-5 TRBV9 CASSVARTGETQYF
TRBJ2-5 TRBV4-2 CASSRNGLAGQRYQETQYF
TRBJ1-2 TRBV5-1 CASTQSLQGNYGYTF
TRBJ2-5 TRBV4-2 CASSLGAGAHQETQYF
TRBJ1-2 TRBV5-5 CARGTGGRYTF
TRBJ1-2 TRBV28 CASSSPRDRVYYGYTF
TRBJ2-7 TRBV20-1 CSGRQAYEQYF
TRBJ2-1 TRBV11-2 CASRYPPISGGGSYNEQFF
TRBJ2-7 TRBV30 CAWTPGGKSYEQYF